Given below is one T cell receptor (beta chain) in context. Clones were read by immunoSEQ multiplex PCR, and TCRdb kept only the in-frame ones, dropping some. This sample has 150,000 or so clones; about 79% occur once, and the top ten carry 9.2%. This sample was included in a study of blood T cell repertoires in COVID-19. On the study more broadly: Sources were T cells, B-cell-depleted T cells, or PBMCs; the material itself was cDNA or gDNA.

Study members were between roughly 18 and 90 years old and lived in over 20 US regions. CDR3 size: 14 residues. The V gene's germline CDR1 is SGHVS and CDR2 FQNEAQ. V gave up 7 bases and J gave up 3 bases; unmatched junction bases: 6. The V and J genes are TRBV7-8 and TRBJ1-5, with TRBD1 matching 7 bases. Sequenced material: PBMCs or T cells enriched from blood (not recorded which). This receptor was obtained from a man in his fifties or sixties who had recovered from COVID-19. The CDR3 bases are TGTGCCAGCAAGAGAGGGACAGACAATCAGCCCCAGCATTTT. It yields the protein CASKRGTDNQPQHF.